Below, 5 T cell receptor beta chains from the same sample are listed, as sequenced in a study of blood T cells in healthy people across ages. Alongside a J-beta primer mix, a sample-barcoded 5' primer served in a second PCR lasting about 7 to 12 cycles. TCRdb reanalysed the 5' RACE reads using MiXCR and keeps one entry per CDR3 protein. The sample carries hundreds of thousands of distinct CDR3 sequences, more than 20% recorded once. This sample also belongs to another study, concerning T cells of mothers and their children.

The sequenced sample consisted of blood. All receptors derive from a boy under 18 in good health.

This clonotype was found a few times. The chain recombines TRBV12-3 or TRBV12-4 with TRBJ1-5; possible D gene TRBD1, 5 bases. Trimming removed 4 bases from V and 2 bases from J, with 24 bases in between. The CDR3 length is 19 residues. The chain's CDR3 is CASSSFGRGVQRGNQPQHF. CDR3 bases: TGTGCCAGCAGTTCTTTCGGGCGGGGCGTACAGAGGGGCAATCAGCCCCAGCATTTT.

The rearrangement links TRBV5-1 to TRBJ2-7; TRBD1 might be the D (6 bases). Between the trimmed V and J ends, which lost 6 bases and 2 bases, there was a span of 12 bases. The V gene's germline CDR1 is SGHRS and CDR2 YFSETQ. CDR3 length: 13 residues. The CDR3 sequence is CASKRTDTYEQYF. The CDR3 DNA reads TGCGCCAGCAAGCGGACAGACACCTACGAGCAGTACTTC.

This rearrangement joins TRBV4-3 to TRBJ1-2; 7 bases are shared with TRBD1. V gave up 0 bases and J gave up 1 base; unmatched junction bases: 11. The CDR3 has 18 amino acids. Germline CDR1 is LGHNA and CDR2 is YSLEER. In DNA, the CDR3 is TGCGCCAGCAGCCAAGATATATCAGGGGGTCCTTTTAACTATGGCTACACCTTC. Encoded protein: CASSQDISGGPFNYGYTF.

With respect to this clonotype: One end of the junction fails to match germline, which may point to a read error. The genes are TRBV6-1 and TRBJ2-7, with TRBD1 matching over 9 bases. The CDR3 runs 15 residues. Per the germline V gene, CDR1 is MNHNS and CDR2 is SASEGT. CDR3 region: CAGSDHGQGSYEQYF. Here the CDR3 DNA reads TGTGCCGGCAGTGATCATGGACAGGGGAGCTACGAGCAGTACTTC.

This clonotype was seen a few times. The rearrangement links TRBV7-2 to TRBJ2-5; TRBD2 matches 7 bases. Trimming took 5 bases from V and 5 from J; bases not matched to a gene: 8. This CDR3 is 14 amino acids long. Per germline, CDR1 SGHTA and CDR2 FQGNSA. CDR3: CASSPRGSSETQYF. The DNA for the CDR3 is TGTGCCAGCAGCCCGCGGGGGAGCTCGGAGACCCAGTACTTC.